This T cell receptor beta chain was captured in a study of T cells after yellow fever vaccination. The study, taken as a whole, reports: Bulk-population clonotypes that are abundant could appear as contaminants in FACS-sorted repertoires.

A single record per CDR3 protein comes from TCRdb applying MiXCR to the 5' RACE reads. The sample has 620,000 or so distinct CDR3 sequences, more than 9% seen once. This clonotype was picked up many times. What it recognizes is unknown. Trimming removed 6 bases from V and 7 bases from J, with 21 bases in between. Germline V gives CDR1 SGHVS, CDR2 FQNEAQ. This CDR3 contains 15 residues. This TCR came from a man younger than 45 who received the YFV17D yellow fever vaccine. V and J are TRBV7-8 and TRBJ2-5; perhaps TRBD2 as D (5 bases). The sequences come from PBMCs, collected on the day of the yellow fever booster vaccination. The CDR3 DNA follows: TGTGCCAGCAGGTCCCGGATAAGCCGGGATAGGACCCAGTACTTC. It translates to CASRSRISRDRTQYF.